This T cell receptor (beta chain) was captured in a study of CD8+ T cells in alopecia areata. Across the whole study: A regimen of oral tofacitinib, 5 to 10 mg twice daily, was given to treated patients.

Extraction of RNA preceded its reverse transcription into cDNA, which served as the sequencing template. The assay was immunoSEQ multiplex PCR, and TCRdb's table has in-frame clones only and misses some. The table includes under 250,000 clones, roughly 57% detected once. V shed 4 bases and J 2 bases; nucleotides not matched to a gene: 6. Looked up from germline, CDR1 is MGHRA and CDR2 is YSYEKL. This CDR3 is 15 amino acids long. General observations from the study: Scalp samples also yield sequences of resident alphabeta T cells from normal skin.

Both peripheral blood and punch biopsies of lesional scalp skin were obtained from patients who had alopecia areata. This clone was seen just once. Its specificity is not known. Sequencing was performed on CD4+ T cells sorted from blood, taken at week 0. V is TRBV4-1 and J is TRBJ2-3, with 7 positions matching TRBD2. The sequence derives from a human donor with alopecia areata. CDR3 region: CASSRKAGVTDTQYF. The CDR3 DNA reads TGCGCCAGCAGCCGGAAGGCGGGGGTCACAGATACGCAGTATTTT.